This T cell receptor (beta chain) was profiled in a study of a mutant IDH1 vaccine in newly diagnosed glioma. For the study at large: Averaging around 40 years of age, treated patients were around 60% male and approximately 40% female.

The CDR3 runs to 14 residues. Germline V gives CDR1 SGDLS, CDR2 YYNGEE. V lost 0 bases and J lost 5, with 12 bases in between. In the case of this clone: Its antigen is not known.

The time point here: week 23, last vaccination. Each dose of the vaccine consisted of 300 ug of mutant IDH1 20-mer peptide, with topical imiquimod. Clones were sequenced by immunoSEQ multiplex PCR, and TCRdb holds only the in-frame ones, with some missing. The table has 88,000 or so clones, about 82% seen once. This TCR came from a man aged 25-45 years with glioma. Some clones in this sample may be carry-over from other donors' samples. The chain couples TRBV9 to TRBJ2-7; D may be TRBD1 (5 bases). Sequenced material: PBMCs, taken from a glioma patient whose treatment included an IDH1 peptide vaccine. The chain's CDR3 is CASSVVPGSDEQYF. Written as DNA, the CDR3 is TGTGCCAGCAGCGTAGTGCCAGGGTCGGACGAGCAGTACTTC.